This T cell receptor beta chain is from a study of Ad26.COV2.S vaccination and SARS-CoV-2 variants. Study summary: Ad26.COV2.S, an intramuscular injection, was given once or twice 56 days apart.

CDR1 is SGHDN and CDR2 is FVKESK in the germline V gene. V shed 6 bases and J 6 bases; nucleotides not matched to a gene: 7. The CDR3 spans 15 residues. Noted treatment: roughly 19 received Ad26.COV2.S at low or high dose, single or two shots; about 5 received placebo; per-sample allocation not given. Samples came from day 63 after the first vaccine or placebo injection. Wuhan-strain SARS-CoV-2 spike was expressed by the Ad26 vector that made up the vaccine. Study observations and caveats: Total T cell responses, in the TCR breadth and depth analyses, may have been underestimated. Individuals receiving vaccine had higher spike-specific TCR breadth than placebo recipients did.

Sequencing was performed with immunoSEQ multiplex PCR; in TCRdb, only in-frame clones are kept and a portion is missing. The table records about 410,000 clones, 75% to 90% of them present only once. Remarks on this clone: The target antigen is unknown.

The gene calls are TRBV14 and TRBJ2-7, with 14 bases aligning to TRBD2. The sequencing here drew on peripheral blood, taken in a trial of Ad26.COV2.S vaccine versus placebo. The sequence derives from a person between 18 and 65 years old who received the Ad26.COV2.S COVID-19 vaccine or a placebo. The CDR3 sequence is CASRRTGLAGAEQYF. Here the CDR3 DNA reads TGTGCCAGCAGGCGGACGGGACTAGCGGGAGCCGAGCAGTACTTC.